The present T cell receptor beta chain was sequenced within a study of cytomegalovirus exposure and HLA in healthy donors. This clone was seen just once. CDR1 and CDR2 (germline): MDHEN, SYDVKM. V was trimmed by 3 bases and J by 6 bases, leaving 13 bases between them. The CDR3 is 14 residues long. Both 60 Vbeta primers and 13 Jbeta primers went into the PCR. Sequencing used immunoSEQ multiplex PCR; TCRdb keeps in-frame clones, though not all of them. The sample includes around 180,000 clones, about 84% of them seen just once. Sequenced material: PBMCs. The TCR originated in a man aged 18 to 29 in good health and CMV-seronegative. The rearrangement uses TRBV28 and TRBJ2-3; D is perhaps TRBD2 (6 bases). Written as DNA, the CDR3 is TGTGCCAGCAGTTTCGGACTACGGACTGATACGCAGTATTTT. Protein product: CASSFGLRTDTQYF.